These 24 T cell receptor beta chains came from one sample sequenced in a study of blood T cell repertoires in COVID-19. The method was immunoSEQ multiplex PCR; TCRdb's version includes in-frame clones alone and lacks a portion of them. The sample gives roughly 150,000 clones, around four fifths of which show up once; roughly 4.9% is in the top ten. The sample comprised PBMCs or T cells enriched from blood (not recorded which). Source of these receptors: a man aged 65 to 85 who had been exposed to COVID-19.

The genes are TRBV4-2 and TRBJ2-5, with TRBD2 matching 9 bases. The V and J ends lost 3 bases and 4 bases, in that order; junction bases with no gene match: 9. This CDR3 spans 16 amino acids. Germline CDR1 is LGHNA and CDR2 is YNFKEQ. The CDR3 sequence is CASSQRSGGRVETQYF. CDR3 DNA sequence: TGTGCCAGCAGCCAGAGGAGCGGGGGGCGGGTAGAGACCCAGTACTTC.

The gene calls are TRBV28 and TRBJ1-4; D may be TRBD1 (6 bases). The CDR3 runs 16 residues. V lost 2 bases to trimming and J lost 3 bases, with 13 bases between them. CDR1 is MDHEN and CDR2 is SYDVKM in the germline V gene. In DNA form, the CDR3 reads TGTGCCAGCAGTTTAAACAGGGATGGAGCTAATGAAAAACTGTTTTTT. It is translated as CASSLNRDGANEKLFF.

This clone was seen a few times. The CDR3 sequence is CASGKSRDSEQYF. DNA of the CDR3: TGTGCCAGCGGGAAAAGCCGGGACAGCGAGCAGTACTTC. The chain carries TRBV2 and TRBJ2-7; 7 positions agree with TRBD1. Trimming at V came to 8 bases and at J to 6 bases, leaving 10 bases not matched to a gene. Germline CDR1 SNHLY, CDR2 FYNNEI. The CDR3 is 13 amino acids.

This clone was recorded once. The J gene is TRBJ1-1, the V gene TRBV14; 9 bases match TRBD1. There are 15 residues in the CDR3. Germline V gene data show CDR1 as SGHDN and CDR2 as FVKESK. The V gene end was trimmed by 5 bases and the J gene end by 5 bases; junction bases not matched to a gene: 9. The DNA for the CDR3 is TGTGCCAGCAGCGGACTCGGACAGGGGAGGACTGAAGCTTTCTTT. It is translated as CASSGLGQGRTEAFF.

The rearrangement joins TRBV2 to TRBJ2-5; weak D call: TRBD1 (6 bases). Germline values: CDR1 SNHLY, CDR2 FYNNEI. The CDR3 loop spans 15 amino acids. Trimming took 6 bases from V and 5 from J, leaving 19 bases between them. CDR3 sequence (DNA): TGTGCCAGCAGCGACCCCGATACAGGGTTCGAGACCCAGTACTTC. It is translated as CASSDPDTGFETQYF.

The V call is TRBV11-2, the J call TRBJ1-2; no clear D gene. Germline-derived CDR1 and CDR2 are SGHAT and FQNNGV. The V gene lost 2 bases and the J gene lost 8 bases, with 12 bases spanning the gap. This CDR3 contains 13 residues. CDR3 residues: CASSLPDSSGYTF. In DNA, the CDR3 is TGTGCCAGCAGCTTACCAGATTCATCCGGCTACACCTTC.

The chain employs TRBV5-5 and TRBJ1-6; perhaps TRBD1 as D (6 bases). The ends were cut back, 6 bases at V and 7 bases at J, with 20 bases in the middle. This CDR3 is built from 16 residues. Germline assignment: CDR1 SGHKS and CDR2 YYEKEE (reference sequence). The CDR3 coding sequence is TGTGCCAGCACCCATCCGTTCGGACAGAAGAATTCACCCCTCCACTTT. Its translation is CASTHPFGQKNSPLHF.

The V and J genes are TRBV7-2 and TRBJ1-4; 7 positions match TRBD1. Germline loops: CDR1 SGHTA, CDR2 FQGNSA. The CDR3 runs 14 residues. V gave up 4 bases and J gave up 5 bases; unmatched junction bases: 4. The CDR3 spells CASSSPGQNEKLFF. CDR3 in DNA: TGTGCCAGCAGCTCTCCGGGACAGAATGAAAAACTGTTTTTT.

The table lists this clone with a count of one. The V and J genes are TRBV27 and TRBJ2-1; 13 bases fit TRBD2. Germline V lookup: CDR1 MNHEY, CDR2 SMNVEV (reference sequence). Trimming removed 10 bases from V and 7 bases from J; junction bases left unmatched: 7. There are 14 residues in the CDR3. The CDR3 region is CATRTSGRGNEQFF. The CDR3 DNA follows: TGTGCCACCAGGACTAGCGGGAGAGGGAATGAGCAGTTCTTC.

V and J are TRBV19 and TRBJ1-6, with no clear D. This CDR3 is 13 amino acids long. With 7 bases removed from V and 5 bases from J, the gap between germline ends came to 9 bases. From germline, CDR1 is LNHDA and CDR2 SQIVND (reference sequence). The CDR3 region is CASTENHNSPLHF. The CDR3 nucleotides read TGTGCCAGTACAGAAAATCATAATTCACCCCTCCACTTT. The whole variable domain, remainder taken from reference TRBV19 and TRBJ1-6, is DGGITQSPKYLFRKEGQNVTLSCEQNLNHDAMYWYRQDPGQGLRLIYYSQIVNDFQKGDIAEGYSVSREKKESFPLTVTSAQKNPTAFYLCASTENHNSPLHFGNGTRLTVT.

The chain carries TRBV3-1 (or the pseudogene TRBV3-2) and TRBJ1-4; 8 nucleotides line up with TRBD1. This CDR3 spans 15 amino acids. V dropped 2 bases and J dropped 3; count of bases not matched to a gene: 2. Looked up from germline, CDR1 is LGHDT and CDR2 is YNNKEL (reference sequence). CDR3 residues: CASSQRQGSNEKLFF. The CDR3 DNA reads as TGTGCCAGCAGCCAACGACAGGGGTCTAATGAAAAACTGTTTTTT.

The chain couples TRBV4-1 to TRBJ2-1; a weak D match, TRBD2 (5 bases). The CDR3 has 18 residues. With 2 bases removed from V and 7 bases from J, the gap between germline ends came to 24 bases. In germline, CDR1 is MGHRA, CDR2 YSYEKL. The chain's CDR3 is CASSQLSGVIARPNEQFF. As DNA, the CDR3 is TGCGCCAGCAGCCAATTATCCGGTGTAATAGCGCGCCCTAATGAGCAGTTCTTC.

As regards this clone: Other DNA sequences of this sample code for an identical CDR3. This sequence joins TRBV4-2 and TRBJ1-6; tentatively, D is TRBD1 (5 bases). This CDR3 spans 15 amino acids. Trimming removed 2 bases from V and 6 bases from J, with 11 bases in between. Per the germline V gene, CDR1 is LGHNA and CDR2 is YNFKEQ. CDR3 loop: CASSQSGTANSPLHF. As DNA, the CDR3 is TGTGCCAGCAGCCAAAGCGGGACGGCTAATTCACCCCTCCACTTT.

This chain connects TRBV6-6 to TRBJ2-3, with 8 positions matching TRBD2. Looked up from germline, CDR1 is MNHNY and CDR2 is SVGAGI (reference sequence). J lost 4 bases, V lost 1 base, and 4 bases had no gene match. CDR3 length: 15 amino acids. The CDR3 coding sequence is TGTGCCAGCAGTTACTTAGGACTAGCTTCAGATACGCAGTATTTT. Residues: CASSYLGLASDTQYF.

The rearrangement joins TRBV28 to TRBJ1-1; D gene unclear. The length of the CDR3 is 12 residues. V was shortened by 3 bases and J by 8 bases, with 10 bases between the two germline ends. Germline CDR1 is MDHEN and CDR2 is SYDVKM. The CDR3 DNA is TGTGCCAGCAGTTTTTTGAGGCAGGAAGCTTTCTTT. Translation gives CASSFLRQEAFF.

The rearrangement joins TRBV4-1 to TRBJ2-7, with D perhaps TRBD2 (6 bases). There are 17 residues in the CDR3. V was cut by 3 bases and J by 6 bases, with 24 bases left in between. CDR1 MGHRA and CDR2 YSYEKL come from the germline V gene. The CDR3 sequence is CASSQTDGTLLSAEQYF. CDR3 coding DNA: TGCGCCAGCAGCCAGACAGACGGGACTCTTTTATCGGCCGAGCAGTACTTC.

The chain uses TRBV5-6 and TRBJ1-2; a weak D match, TRBD1 (6 bases). Trimming cost V 1 base and J 0 bases, with 13 bases left between them. Germline CDR1 reads SGHDT; CDR2 reads YYEEEE. The CDR3 has 16 residues. Here the CDR3 DNA reads TGTGCCAGCAGCTTGCCAGGGGCCCTTACTAACTATGGCTACACCTTC. Its translation: CASSLPGALTNYGYTF.

The rearrangement joins TRBV28 to TRBJ2-7; 7 nucleotides align to TRBD1. This CDR3 is 14 amino acids long. Unmatched junction bases numbered 4, after V lost 3 bases and J lost 2 bases. Per the germline V gene, CDR1 is MDHEN and CDR2 is SYDVKM. As DNA, the CDR3 is TGTGCCAGCAGTTTCGGAGACAGGGCCTACGAGCAGTACTTC. As protein: CASSFGDRAYEQYF. Drawing the rest from reference TRBV28 and TRBJ2-7, the complete variable domain is DVKVTQSSRYLVKRTGEKVFLECVQDMDHENMFWYRQDPGLGLRLIYFSYDVKMKEKGDIPEGYSVSREKKERFSLILESASTNQTSMYLCASSFGDRAYEQYFGPGTRLTVT.

This clone was detected only a few times. This chain connects TRBV28 to TRBJ1-2; perhaps TRBD1 as D (6 bases). CDR3 length: 15 amino acids. The V end lost 5 bases, the J end lost 4 bases, and 17 bases lay between the germline ends. CDR1 and CDR2 (germline): MDHEN, SYDVKM. CDR3 DNA sequence: TGTGCCAGCAGTAACGGGGGGGCTCGCGGCTATGGCTACACCTTC. It codes for CASSNGGARGYGYTF.

The chain uses TRBV19 and TRBJ1-1; unclear D gene. V lost 1 base to trimming and J lost 4 bases, with 7 bases between them. The length of the CDR3 is 13 residues. CDR1 and CDR2 from the germline V gene are LNHDA and SQIVND (reference sequence). CDR3 region: CASSIGPRTEAFF. DNA for the CDR3: TGTGCCAGTAGTATAGGTCCGCGCACTGAAGCTTTCTTT.

The chain links TRBV15 to TRBJ1-2; 7 bases map to TRBD1. The CDR3 has 14 residues. Germline V gene data show CDR1 as LNHNV and CDR2 as YYDKDF (reference sequence). V shed 5 bases, J shed 4 bases, and the junction held 7 bases outside the gene matches. DNA of the CDR3: TGTGCCACCAGCTCTCAGGGGGGACGCTATGGCTACACCTTC. It translates to CATSSQGGRYGYTF.

The chain uses TRBV5-6 and TRBJ1-4, with D uncertain. Trimming pared 0 bases from V and 4 bases from J, leaving 7 bases between. This CDR3 region has 14 residues. The germline gives CDR1 SGHDT, CDR2 YYEEEE. CDR3 residues: CASSLGNGNEKLFF. CDR3 coding DNA: TGTGCCAGCAGCTTGGGCAACGGTAATGAAAAACTGTTTTTT.

The V gene is TRBV27, the J gene TRBJ2-7, with TRBD2 matching 15 bases. CDR1 and CDR2 from the germline V gene are MNHEY and SMNVEV (reference sequence). With 2 bases clipped from V and 4 bases from J, the junction kept 3 bases outside the gene matches. This CDR3 has 16 residues. CDR3 coding DNA: TGTGCCAGCAGTTTAAAGGGGACTAGCGGGGGGTACGAGCAGTACTTC. This encodes CASSLKGTSGGYEQYF.

This sequence joins TRBV29-1 and TRBJ1-3; D might be TRBD1 (5 bases). The CDR3 is made up of 13 amino acids. V lost 3 bases to trimming and J lost 4 bases, with 10 bases between them. Germline-derived CDR1 and CDR2 are SQVTM and ANQGSEA. CDR3 DNA sequence: TGCAGCGTTGAGTTGGGGGGAGGAAACACCATATATTTT. It is translated as CSVELGGGNTIYF.